Shown below are 4 T cell receptor beta chains from a single sample sequenced in a study of T cells after yellow fever vaccination. TCRdb reprocessed the 5' RACE reads via MiXCR and lists one record per CDR3 protein. The sample lists roughly 300,000 distinct CDR3 sequences, approximately 8% occurring once. The starting material was PBMCs, obtained about 49 days after the first yellow fever vaccination. These receptors originate from a man younger than 35 who received the YFV17D yellow fever vaccine.

The J gene is TRBJ1-1, the V gene TRBV5-1; tentatively, D is TRBD1 (6 bases). The V gene's germline CDR1 is SGHRS and CDR2 YFSETQ. V lost 4 bases to trimming and J lost 5 bases, with 18 bases between them. The CDR3 is made up of 15 amino acids. In DNA form, the CDR3 reads TGCGCCAGCAGCCTTGCTGGGACGGGGGCTACTGAAGCTTTCTTT. Protein: CASSLAGTGATEAFF.

The rearrangement uses TRBV19 and TRBJ2-7, with TRBD1 as a possible D gene (5 bases). There are 14 residues in the CDR3. From germline, CDR1 is LNHDA and CDR2 SQIVND (reference sequence). The V end lost 5 bases, the J end lost 5 bases, and 16 bases lay between the germline ends. CDR3 coding DNA: TGTGCCAGTAGTGGAAGTGGGGCGTGGAACGAGCAGTACTTC. The encoded protein is CASSGSGAWNEQYF.

The J gene is TRBJ2-1, the V gene TRBV29-1; TRBD1 matches 11 bases. This CDR3 region has 14 residues. Trimming at V came to 2 bases and at J to 13 bases, leaving 10 bases not matched to a gene. Germline V gene lookup returns CDR1 SQVTM and CDR2 ANQGSEA. CDR3 DNA sequence: TGCAGCGTTGAATCCGGGACAGGGGGGTTCAAACAGTTCTTC. Translating it yields CSVESGTGGFKQFF.

V gene TRBV20-1 combines with J gene TRBJ2-1, with a weak D call TRBD1 (6 bases). Germline lookup yields CDR1 DFQATT and CDR2 SNEGSKA (reference sequence). The V end lost 0 bases, the J end lost 0 bases, and 6 bases lay between the germline ends. This CDR3 comprises 14 residues. The CDR3 protein is CSARDRGSYNEQFF. As DNA, the CDR3 is TGCAGTGCTAGAGACAGGGGCTCCTACAATGAGCAGTTCTTC.